The rows below give T cell receptor beta chains drawn from one sample of a study of blood T cell repertoires in COVID-19. This table comes from immunoSEQ multiplex PCR, and its TCRdb copy is limited to in-frame clones, with some not included. The sample lists over 85,000 clones; around nine tenths were seen once. What was sequenced was peripheral blood. The receptors originated from a human donor in a cohort sampled during active COVID-19. Each CDR3 is given with its conserved first and last residue. The D gene is left open where the match is weak. Clone size is not always given. Where it is, it says once, few, many or a class for expanded clones.

j_call d_call cdr3_length clone_size v_call cdr3_nt cdr3_aa
TRBJ1-5 TRBD1 15 few TRBV2 TGTGCCAGCACCACAGGGGCCAGGGGCAATCAGCCCCAGCATTTT CASTTGARGNQPQHF
TRBJ2-1 TRBD2 14 . TRBV2 TGTGCCAGCGGCGCGGCGGGGGGGAGGAATGAGCAGTTCTTC CASGAAGGRNEQFF
TRBJ2-7 . 14 once TRBV28 TGTGCCAGCACTAACTTTCCTACCACCTACGAGCAGTACTTC CASTNFPTTYEQYF
TRBJ1-3 . 16 . TRBV19 TGTGCCAGTAGTATTGTCTCCAAGAGTGTAGGAAACACCATATATTTT CASSIVSKSVGNTIYF
TRBJ1-1 . 13 . TRBV19 TGTGCCAGTAGCGGACAGACGAACACTGAAGCTTTCTTT CASSGQTNTEAFF
TRBJ2-5 TRBD2 17 . TRBV7-9 TGTGCCAGCAGCTCCTACCCCACTAGCGGGGAACAAGAGACCCAGTACTTC CASSSYPTSGEQETQYF
TRBJ1-6 . 13 . TRBV6-5 TGTGCCAGCAGTCTATATACGGGTAGTCCCCTCCACTTT CASSLYTGSPLHF
TRBJ1-1 . 15 few TRBV19 TGTGCCAGTAGTATCGGGGGGGTCGGACGCACTGAAGCTTTCTTT CASSIGGVGRTEAFF
TRBJ1-1 . 13 . TRBV28 TGTGCCAGCATATGGGCCTTGGGCACTGAAGCTTTCTTT CASIWALGTEAFF
TRBJ1-6 . 13 . TRBV10-2 TGCGCCAGCAAGCCGACAGGTCGCTCACCCCTCCACTTT CASKPTGRSPLHF
TRBJ2-7 . 13 few TRBV28 TGTGCCAGCAGTTTTCACAGTCTCTACGAGCAGTACTTC CASSFHSLYEQYF
TRBJ2-3 TRBD2 16 . TRBV13 TGTGCCAGCAGCTCCCCGGGACTAGCGGGCACAGATACGCAGTATTTT CASSSPGLAGTDTQYF
TRBJ2-1 . 15 . TRBV7-9 TGTGCCAGCAGCTTAGCGGGGCCGGGGGTTGGTGAGCAGTTCTTC CASSLAGPGVGEQFF
TRBJ1-2 . 13 . TRBV6-2/TRBV6-3 TGTGCCAGCAGTTACTCGATCAGTCATGGCTACACCTTC CASSYSISHGYTF
TRBJ2-2 . 14 . TRBV2 TGTGCCAGCGGACGGGACTCAGATACCGGGGAGCTGTTTTTT CASGRDSDTGELFF
TRBJ1-1 . 13 . TRBV19 TGTGCCAGTAGCCAGGGTGGGGACACTGAAGCTTTCTTT CASSQGGDTEAFF
TRBJ1-4 TRBD1 15 . TRBV6-5 TGTGCCAGCAGGCCGGACAGGGGAACTAATGAAAAACTGTTTTTT CASRPDRGTNEKLFF
TRBJ1-2 TRBD1 15 . TRBV6-5 TGTGCCAGCAGTTACGGGACAGGGCCTAACTATGGCTACACCTTC CASSYGTGPNYGYTF
TRBJ1-5 . 14 . TRBV27 TGTGCCAGCAGGGAGGACGACAGCAATCAGCCCCAGCATTTT CASREDDSNQPQHF
TRBJ1-1 . 17 . TRBV5-5 TGTGCCAGCAGCTTTCTCAGTGGGGGCTTACAGAACACTGAAGCTTTCTTT CASSFLSGGLQNTEAFF
TRBJ1-2 . 13 . TRBV9 TGTGCCAGCAGCCGGGAGTTAGGATATGGCTACACCTTC CASSRELGYGYTF
TRBJ1-2 . 14 . TRBV14 TGTGCCAGCAGTGTTGACAGTAATAACTATGGCTACACCTTC CASSVDSNNYGYTF
TRBJ2-2 TRBD1 18 . TRBV7-9 TGTGCCAGCAGCTTTAACCCTACCGGGACAGTTCCTCCCGGGGAGCTGTTTTTT CASSFNPTGTVPPGELFF
TRBJ2-5 TRBD2 19 . TRBV4-2 TGTGCCAGCAGCCAGCAGAGACTAGCGGGGGGGCTAAGCCAAGAGACCCAGTACTTC CASSQQRLAGGLSQETQYF
TRBJ2-1 . 13 . TRBV4-1 TGCGCCAGCAGCCAACAGGGATACAATGAGCAGTTCTTC CASSQQGYNEQFF
TRBJ2-7 . 11 . TRBV21-1 TGTGCCAGCACCGACAGCTACGAGCAGTACTTC CASTDSYEQYF
TRBJ2-3 . 16 once TRBV14 TGTGCCAGCAGCCAATTGGGCGCAATTAGCACAGATACGCAGTATTTT CASSQLGAISTDTQYF
TRBJ1-4 . 18 . TRBV4-3 TGCGCCAGCAGCCAAGATAGCAGAGAACCCAACATGGGTGAAAAACTGTTTTTT CASSQDSREPNMGEKLFF
TRBJ1-6 . 13 . TRBV30 TGTGCCTGGAGTGACCTAGGGGAATCACCCCTCCACTTT CAWSDLGESPLHF
TRBJ1-1 . 17 . TRBV29-1 TGCAGCGTTGATAGGGCTCATGGGGAGAGGAGGAACACTGAAGCTTTCTTT CSVDRAHGERRNTEAFF
TRBJ1-2 TRBD1 14 . TRBV6-6 TGTGCCAGCAGTAGGGGACAGGGCGACTATGGCTACACCTTC CASSRGQGDYGYTF
TRBJ2-1 . 14 once TRBV7-9 TGTGCCAGCAGCTCAGTCGGGGCCTACAATGAGCAGTTCTTC CASSSVGAYNEQFF
TRBJ2-4 . 15 . TRBV14 TGTGCCAGCAGTCCCTGGGGGGTTTGGGAAAACATTCAGTACTTC CASSPWGVWENIQYF
TRBJ1-2 TRBD1 16 few TRBV2 TGTGCCAGCAGTCAACTGGGGGGGGACAGGAGCTATGGCTACACCTTC CASSQLGGDRSYGYTF
TRBJ1-2 TRBD1 15 . TRBV9 TGTGCCAGCAGCGCAAAGCAGGGGGGTGGCTATGGCTACACCTTC CASSAKQGGGYGYTF
TRBJ2-2 . 15 . TRBV5-1 TGCGCCAGCAGTAGGTCAGGGGATCACACCGGGGAGCTGTTTTTT CASSRSGDHTGELFF
TRBJ2-3 TRBD1 13 . TRBV6-5 TGTGCCAGCAGAGGACAGGGGGATAGGGCGCAGTATTTT CASRGQGDRAQYF
TRBJ1-2 . 13 once TRBV5-4 TGTGCCAGCAGCCCCGGACAGTTCGGCGGCTACACCTTC CASSPGQFGGYTF
TRBJ1-2 TRBD1 16 . TRBV27 TGTGCCAGCACGCCAGGGGGTGCATTAGGAAGCTATGGCTACACCTTC CASTPGGALGSYGYTF
TRBJ2-2 TRBD1 19 . TRBV11-2 TGTGCCAGCAGCTTAGCACAGGGGCGAATAACAACGAACACCGGGGAGCTGTTTTTT CASSLAQGRITTNTGELFF
TRBJ2-7 . 12 . TRBV28 TGTGCCAGCAGTTCCCTCCCTTACGAGCAGTACTTC CASSSLPYEQYF
TRBJ2-1 TRBD1 16 once TRBV3-1/TRBV3-2 TGTGCCAGCAGCCAAGGAGGGACAGGGACCTACAATGAGCAGTTCTTC CASSQGGTGTYNEQFF
TRBJ2-7 . 13 . TRBV10-2 TGCGCCAGCAGTGACGGGGGGCCCTACGAGCAGTACTTC CASSDGGPYEQYF
TRBJ1-5 TRBD1 15 . TRBV6-2/TRBV6-3 TGTGCCAGCAGTCGGACAGGGGCGCGCAATCAGCCCCAGCATTTT CASSRTGARNQPQHF
TRBJ2-2 TRBD2 16 . TRBV7-8 TGTGCCAGCAGCGGAATGGGACTAGCGGGCACCGGGGAGCTGTTTTTT CASSGMGLAGTGELFF
TRBJ2-1 . 14 . TRBV4-2 TGTGCCAGCAGCCAAGGAAGGGGAAACAATGAGCAGTTCTTC CASSQGRGNNEQFF
TRBJ2-3 TRBD2 15 . TRBV19 TGTGCCAGTAGTACCCTAGCGGGGGGCACAGATACGCAGTATTTT CASSTLAGGTDTQYF
TRBJ2-3 . 17 . TRBV11-2 TGTGCCAGCAGCTCCCCCGGACAGACACGTAGCACAGATACGCAGTATTTT CASSSPGQTRSTDTQYF
TRBJ1-1 . 14 . TRBV2 TGTGCCAGCAGGAAACAGGCCCCGAACACTGAAGCTTTCTTT CASRKQAPNTEAFF
TRBJ2-5 . 15 . TRBV6-5 TGTGCCAGCAGCCGCCCGGACTTTCAACAAGAGACCCAGTACTTC CASSRPDFQQETQYF
TRBJ2-7 TRBD1 12 . TRBV10-3 TGTGCCACACAGGACAGGGACTACGAGCAGTACTTC CATQDRDYEQYF
TRBJ2-2 . 13 few TRBV19 TGTGCCAGTAGTCCTAGTAACACCGGGGAGCTGTTTTTT CASSPSNTGELFF
TRBJ1-2 . 13 . TRBV14 TGTGCCAGCAGCCCCGACAGAGCTTATGGCTACACCTTC CASSPDRAYGYTF
TRBJ1-1 . 15 few TRBV19 TGTGCCAGTAGAGAGACCGGGACATTGAACACTGAAGCTTTCTTT CASRETGTLNTEAFF
TRBJ2-1 TRBD2 18 . TRBV4-1 TGCGCCAGCAGCCAAGTTGCGGGAGGGCCCAGCTCCTACAATGAGCAGTTCTTC CASSQVAGGPSSYNEQFF
TRBJ2-5 TRBD2 15 . TRBV19 TGTGCCAGTAGTATCGGCGGGAGAATTCAAGAGACCCAGTACTTC CASSIGGRIQETQYF
TRBJ2-3 . 18 . TRBV13 TGTGCCAGCAGCTTCGCCCGTAGGGAGGTTTCCCGCACAGATACGCAGTATTTT CASSFARREVSRTDTQYF